This T cell receptor (beta chain) was captured by sequencing in a study of T cells after yellow fever vaccination (dated by TCRdb to between 2018 and 2020). Describing the broader study: Libraries from fractions with low cell numbers were prepared with the SMART-Seq v4 Ultra Low Input RNA kit. To follow T-cell clones before and after both primary and booster YFV17D yellow fever vaccination, bulk TCR alpha and beta repertoires underwent longitudinal sequencing. Two healthy male donors, one aged 18 to 30 and one aged 30 to 40 years, were included in the cohort. Blood was collected at multiple timepoints before and after primary and secondary immunization, and bulk PBMC replicates and cell subsets were isolated.

Summary of the overall study and its limitations: Only a couple of donors were included in the study, so the extent to which the findings can be generalized is limited. Most clones expanded after primary vaccination were re-detected after the booster (almost 98% of CD4 and roughly 85% of CD8), suggesting broad memory maintenance. FACS-sorted repertoires could contain abundant contaminating clonotypes from the bulk population, so computational filtering was required. A small fraction of clonotypes showed up in both the CD4 and CD8 compartments, probably as a result of convergent recombination. Compared with the primary T-cell response, the secondary T-cell response was weaker but faster, peaking on day 5 rather than day 15.

Synthesis of TCR cDNA relied on 5'RACE template switching, a step that introduced a universal primer site along with unique molecular identifiers. Priming for cDNA synthesis came from both the TCR alpha and TCR beta constant segments. Two PCR steps were used to amplify libraries, with sample barcodes and sequencing adapters being added in the second step. Sequencing of libraries was done on Illumina HiSeq 2500 (2x100 bp) or NovaSeq (2x150 bp). As for the original processing: Reads were demultiplexed and collapsed into UMI consensus sequences with MIGEC, and V(D)J alignment was performed with MiXCR. Vaccine-responding clonotypes were defined with edgeR using replicate PBMC samples, requiring FDR below 0.01 and a log2 fold change above 5 up to day 15. CD4 or CD8 identity was assigned to each bulk clonotype according to whether the clonotype was present at higher abundance in the sequenced CD4 repertoire or the sequenced CD8 repertoire. TCRdb redid the processing of the public reads, applying fastp at Q25 and MiXCR, and retained in-frame beta chains. Each CDR3 protein gets just one entry, which takes the most common genes and DNA from the rows behind it. The V and J calls shown here were made by TCRdb, not taken from the authors' results. The sample table contains about 330,000 distinct CDR3 sequences; only one count was recorded for approximately 7% of them. The ten biggest clones cover over 15% of the sample.

The treatment or condition label, read with the paper, signifies: live attenuated yellow fever vaccine strain. Two biological replicates of bulk PBMCs were collected at each blood-draw timepoint. PBMCs were isolated from peripheral blood using a standard Ficoll-Paque protocol. TriZol was used to extract RNA from bulk PBMCs, CD4 and CD8 fractions, and dextramer-positive and dextramer-negative fractions. CDR1 and CDR2 are drawn from the germline V gene (reference sequence): LNHDA, SQIVND. Reading from cysteine to phenylalanine, the CDR3 counts 15 amino acids. The sequence is cut down to CDR3 DNA, 45 bases in frame from base 1. Trimming removed 5 bases from V and 2 bases from J; the gene matches leave 0 bases unexplained. With respect to this clonotype: Its cognate antigen has yet to be identified. Base quality data are lacking; no much larger clone is found one base away.

The rearranged segments are TRBV19 and TRBJ2-6, and 10 bases in between align with TRBD1. The sample consisted of PBMCs, taken roughly seven weeks after the first yellow fever vaccination. This clonotype was sampled from a man aged 18 to 29 who received the YFV17D yellow fever vaccine. The DNA reads TGTGCCAGTAGTGGGACAGGGGCTGGGGCCAACGTCCTGACTTTC. This gives the protein CASSGTGAGANVLTF.